This paragraph covers one TCR beta chain sequence. Its antigen is not identified. The sample belongs to a study of blood T cells in healthy people across ages. Through a sample-barcoded 5' primer and a J-beta primer mix, a second PCR was run for roughly 7 to 11 cycles. MiXCR, run by TCRdb on the 5' RACE reads, gives a single entry per CDR3 protein. The table includes over a million distinct CDR3 sequences, roughly 24% detected once. General study results and limits: Naive CD4+ cells and diversity were both higher in long-lived donors than in aged donors.

Germline values: CDR1 DFQATT, CDR2 SNEGSKA (reference sequence). The CDR3 totals 17 residues. With 6 bases removed from V and 1 base from J, the gap between germline ends came to 24 bases. The same sample was also used in a study of T cells of mothers and their children. Turning to that study: The people who donated were three healthy Caucasian mothers and their six children.

The sequence was obtained from a girl aged 2 to 10 in good health. The genes are TRBV20-1 and TRBJ2-5, with D maybe TRBD2 (5 bases). Sequencing input: blood. CDR3 amino acids: CSASPSIASAVQETQYF. The CDR3 DNA reads TGCAGTGCCAGCCCTTCCATCGCCTCAGCGGTCCAAGAGACCCAGTACTTC.